Listed here are 22 T cell receptor beta chains from one sample, sequenced in a study of OX40 agonist ivuxolimab in advanced cancers. Assay: immunoSEQ multiplex PCR; the TCRdb copy retains only in-frame clones and omits some. The repertoire holds about 67,000 clones, with around 83% as singletons. The sample in question was CD4+ or CD8+ T cells sorted from blood, obtained in a trial of the OX40 agonist ivuxolimab. The source of these receptors is an adult with an advanced solid tumor such as melanoma, head and neck, liver or kidney cancer.

The chain employs TRBV7-9 and TRBJ1-6, with 8 bases fitting TRBD1. V gave up 4 bases and J gave up 5 bases; unmatched junction bases: 4. Germline values: CDR1 SEHNR, CDR2 FQNEAQ (reference sequence). The CDR3 totals 15 residues. The CDR3 DNA follows: TGTGCCAGCAGCTCCGGACAGGGTCATAATTCACCCCTCCACTTT. Translation: CASSSGQGHNSPLHF.

The sample holds a few counts of this clone. The V gene is TRBV19, the J gene TRBJ1-4; D gene ambiguous. V was trimmed by 8 bases and J by 8 bases, leaving 12 bases between them. CDR1 and CDR2 from the germline V gene are LNHDA and SQIVND (reference sequence). This CDR3 contains 12 residues. DNA of the CDR3: TGTGCCAGTTTTTCACGTTCCGAAAAACTGTTTTTT. Residues: CASFSRSEKLFF.

The rearrangement uses TRBV11-3 and TRBJ2-1, with D hard to call. Germline lookup yields CDR1 SGHNT and CDR2 YENEEA. Deletions cut 1 base from V and 8 bases from J, with 6 bases between. There are 12 residues in the CDR3. The chain's CDR3 is CASSLGRDEQFF. Here the CDR3 DNA reads TGTGCCAGCAGCTTAGGACGGGATGAGCAGTTCTTC.

V is TRBV29-1 and J is TRBJ2-7; unclear D gene. The CDR3 has 11 residues. The germline gives CDR1 SQVTM, CDR2 ANQGSEA. V shed 3 bases and J shed 1 base, with 4 bases lying between them. CDR3: CSVETSYEQYF. For the CDR3, the DNA is TGCAGCGTTGAGACTTCCTACGAGCAGTACTTC.

The rearrangement joins TRBV11-1 to TRBJ2-1; D not resolved. Germline V CDR1 and CDR2: SGHAT, FQDESV (reference sequence). The CDR3 runs to 13 residues. Between the trimmed V and J ends, which lost 4 bases and 6 bases, there was a span of 10 bases. The CDR3 loop is CASSYFASNEQFF. The CDR3, as DNA: TGTGCCAGCAGCTATTTCGCTAGCAATGAGCAGTTCTTC.

The chain is built from TRBV7-9 and TRBJ2-4; 12 bases are a match to TRBD1. The CDR3 has 17 residues. V shed 0 bases and J 9 bases; nucleotides not matched to a gene: 9. Germline CDR1 SEHNR, CDR2 FQNEAQ (reference sequence). The CDR3 nucleotides are TGTGCCAGCAGCTTAGCCGGGGACAGGGGGCGGAGGGGCATTCAGTACTTC. Its protein is CASSLAGDRGRRGIQYF.

CDR3 region: CASSLVPQGAHEQYF. Written as DNA, the CDR3 is TGTGCCAGCAGCTTAGTCCCTCAGGGAGCCCACGAGCAGTACTTC. This chain uses TRBV7-9 with TRBJ2-7, with D perhaps being TRBD1 or TRBD2 (5 bases each). This CDR3 comprises 15 residues. The germline gives CDR1 SEHNR, CDR2 FQNEAQ (reference sequence). Trimming shortened V by 1 base and J by 5 bases, and 15 bases separated the two germline ends.

This sequence joins TRBV21-1 and TRBJ1-5; TRBD1, the table's D call, lacks a check against the DNA. TRBV21-1 is noted as a pseudogene. The CDR3 totals 16 residues. The CDR3: CASSKFGETGVKPQHF. The CDR3 DNA reads TGTGCCAGCAGCAAATTTGGGGAGACAGGGGTAAAGCCCCAGCATTTT.

The genes are TRBV4-2 and TRBJ1-4; 9 nucleotides align to TRBD1. J lost 5 bases, V lost 6 bases, and 4 bases had no gene match. The CDR3 sequence is 14 residues long. In germline, CDR1 is LGHNA, CDR2 YNFKEQ. CDR3 DNA: TGTGCCAGCAGTCGGACAGGGGTGAATGAAAAACTGTTTTTT. Amino acids: CASSRTGVNEKLFF.

This clone was recorded once. V is TRBV10-2 and J is TRBJ2-2; D ambiguous. The CDR3 contains 14 residues. Trimming took off 7 bases at V and 0 bases at J, with 9 bases between the two ends. CDR1 WSHSY and CDR2 SAAADI come from the germline V gene. This CDR3 is CASKFDTNTGELFF. Here the CDR3 DNA reads TGCGCCAGCAAGTTCGATACGAACACCGGGGAGCTGTTTTTT.

CDR3 sequence: CASSTLGGNTIYF. The CDR3 DNA is TGCGCCAGCAGCACCCTAGGAGGAAACACCATATATTTT. The chain has TRBV5-1 and TRBJ1-3, with D uncertain. Germline V gene lookup returns CDR1 SGHRS and CDR2 YFSETQ. Trimming shortened V by 4 bases and J by 4 bases, and 9 bases separated the two germline ends. This CDR3 is 13 amino acids long.

The chain is built from TRBV7-2 and TRBJ2-7, with 10 bases identical to TRBD1. Trimming took 5 bases from V and 3 from J; bases not matched to a gene: 4. The CDR3 loop spans 14 amino acids. Germline V gives CDR1 SGHTA, CDR2 FQGNSA. For the CDR3, the DNA is TGTGCCAGCAGCCCGAGGACAGGGGGCTACGAGCAGTACTTC. This codes for CASSPRTGGYEQYF.

This chain joins TRBV12-5 and TRBJ2-5; 8 bases agree with TRBD1. The J call is uncertain, as TRBJ2-7 better fits the DNA end. Germline CDR1 is LGHNT and CDR2 is FRNRAP. The CDR3 is made up of 13 amino acids. The CDR3 region has the DNA TGTGCTAGCATGGGACAGGCGAATTTCGAGCAGTACTTC. Residues: CASMGQANFEQYF.

The chain couples TRBV7-8 to TRBJ1-4; D gene uncertain. The V end was cut by 5 bases, the J end by 0 bases, with 10 bases between. The germline gives CDR1 SGHVS, CDR2 FQNEAQ. CDR3 length equals 15 residues. Written as DNA, the CDR3 is TGTGCCAGCAGCCCTCAAGTTGCAACTAATGAAAAACTGTTTTTT. Its translation: CASSPQVATNEKLFF.

V usage is TRBV5-1 and J usage is TRBJ2-3, with D perhaps matching TRBD1 (5 bases). This CDR3 spans 15 amino acids. Germline loops: CDR1 SGHRS, CDR2 YFSETQ. V was pared by 0 bases and J by 2 bases, with 10 bases between. The CDR3 DNA follows: TGCGCCAGCAGCTTGGGAGACAGATTCACAGATACGCAGTATTTT. Protein sequence: CASSLGDRFTDTQYF.

The V and J genes are TRBV18 and TRBJ2-5; 7 bases are a match to TRBD1. V trimming: 4 bases; J trimming: 2 bases; junction bases outside the gene matches: 7. In germline, CDR1 is KGHSH, CDR2 LQKENI. The length of the CDR3 is 15 residues. The CDR3 loop reads CASSRDRASQETQYF. The CDR3 DNA is TGTGCCAGCTCACGGGACAGAGCATCTCAAGAGACCCAGTACTTC.

The rearrangement links TRBV6-6 to TRBJ1-1; 9 bases are shared with TRBD1. V trimming: 2 bases; J trimming: 2 bases; junction bases outside the gene matches: 3. The CDR3 length is 15 residues. CDR1 MNHNY and CDR2 SVGAGI come from the germline V gene (reference sequence). The CDR3 sequence: CASSYGTGRNTEAFF. The CDR3 coding sequence is TGTGCCAGCAGTTACGGGACAGGGCGTAACACTGAAGCTTTCTTT.

The chain combines TRBV18 with TRBJ2-7, with unresolved D. The germline V gene encodes CDR1 KGHSH and CDR2 LQKENI. The CDR3 contains 16 residues. V dropped 1 base and J dropped 0 bases, with 13 bases sitting between them. The CDR3 here is CASSPQAEGFSYEQYF. CDR3 DNA sequence: TGTGCCAGCTCACCACAGGCAGAAGGGTTCTCCTACGAGCAGTACTTC.

The chain recombines TRBV28 with TRBJ2-1; 10 bases fit TRBD2. Unmatched junction bases numbered 5, after V lost 2 bases and J lost 4 bases. CDR1 MDHEN and CDR2 SYDVKM come from the germline V gene. This CDR3 has 16 amino acids. DNA for the CDR3: TGTGCCAGCAGTTTAGGAGCGGGAGGGCCGTACAATGAGCAGTTCTTC. Protein: CASSLGAGGPYNEQFF.

This rearrangement joins TRBV6-1 to TRBJ2-5; D may be TRBD2 (5 bases). V lost 8 bases to trimming and J lost 5 bases, with 15 bases between them. Per germline, CDR1 MNHNS and CDR2 SASEGT. The CDR3 runs to 13 residues. Here the CDR3 reads CASRAPAEETQYF. In nucleotides, the CDR3 is TGTGCCAGCCGGGCCCCAGCGGAGGAGACCCAGTACTTC.

The chain combines TRBV11-3 with TRBJ2-1; 8 nucleotides match TRBD2. The CDR3 is 15 amino acids. Germline CDR1 is SGHNT and CDR2 is YENEEA. The trim removed 4 bases at V and 6 bases at J, leaving 8 bases unmatched. CDR3 amino acids: CASSSLGLAGNEQFF. The CDR3 DNA follows: TGTGCCAGCAGCTCACTAGGACTAGCCGGCAATGAGCAGTTCTTC.

This clone was seen just once. The chain employs TRBV5-1 and TRBJ2-7; 7 bases fit TRBD1. The CDR3 is made up of 15 amino acids. Germline V CDR1 and CDR2: SGHRS, YFSETQ. V lost 3 bases, J lost 0 bases, and 6 bases stayed unmatched. The CDR3 DNA is TGCGCCAGCAGCTCCGGGACAGCCTTCTCCTACGAGCAGTACTTC. Encoded protein: CASSSGTAFSYEQYF.